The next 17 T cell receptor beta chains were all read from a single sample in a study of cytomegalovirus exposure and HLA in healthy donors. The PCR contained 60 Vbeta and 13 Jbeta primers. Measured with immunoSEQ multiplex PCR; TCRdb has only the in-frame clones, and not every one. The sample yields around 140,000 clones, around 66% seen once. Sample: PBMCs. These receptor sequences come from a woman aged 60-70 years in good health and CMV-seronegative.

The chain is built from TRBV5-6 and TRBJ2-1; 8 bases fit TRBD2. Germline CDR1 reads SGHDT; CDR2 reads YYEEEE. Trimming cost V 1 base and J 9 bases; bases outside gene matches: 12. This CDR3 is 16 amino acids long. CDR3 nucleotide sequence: TGTGCCAGCAGCTTGTGGGGACTAGAGGTCATTCGTGAGCAGTTCTTC. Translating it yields CASSLWGLEVIREQFF.

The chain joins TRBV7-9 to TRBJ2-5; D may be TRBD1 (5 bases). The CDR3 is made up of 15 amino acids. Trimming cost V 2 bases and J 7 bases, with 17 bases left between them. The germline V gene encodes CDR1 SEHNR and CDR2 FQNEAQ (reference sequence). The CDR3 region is CASSLLVGAEGTQYF. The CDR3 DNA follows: TGTGCCAGCAGCTTATTGGTTGGGGCAGAAGGGACCCAGTACTTC.

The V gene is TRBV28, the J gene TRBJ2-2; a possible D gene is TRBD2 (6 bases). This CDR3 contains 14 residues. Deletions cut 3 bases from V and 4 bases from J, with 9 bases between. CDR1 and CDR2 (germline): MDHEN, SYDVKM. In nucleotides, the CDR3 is TGTGCCAGCAGTTTGGGTAGCGGCACCGGGGAGCTGTTTTTT. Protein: CASSLGSGTGELFF. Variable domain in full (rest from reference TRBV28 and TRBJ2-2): DVKVTQSSRYLVKRTGEKVFLECVQDMDHENMFWYRQDPGLGLRLIYFSYDVKMKEKGDIPEGYSVSREKKERFSLILESASTNQTSMYLCASSLGSGTGELFFGEGSRLTVL.

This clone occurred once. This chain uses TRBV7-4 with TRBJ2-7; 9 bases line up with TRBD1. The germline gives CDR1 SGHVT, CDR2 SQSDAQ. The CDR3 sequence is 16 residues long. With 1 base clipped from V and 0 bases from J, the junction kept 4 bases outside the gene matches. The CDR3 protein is CASSLEGDRVSYEQYF. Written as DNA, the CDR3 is TGTGCCAGCAGCTTAGAGGGGGACAGGGTCTCCTACGAGCAGTACTTC.

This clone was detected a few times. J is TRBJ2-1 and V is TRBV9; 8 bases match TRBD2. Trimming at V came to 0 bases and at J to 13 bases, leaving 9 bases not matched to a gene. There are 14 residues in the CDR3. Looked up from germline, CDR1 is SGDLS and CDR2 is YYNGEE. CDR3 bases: TGTGCCAGCAGCGTAGGCGCCGCGGGGGGCCGACAGTTCTTC. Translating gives CASSVGAAGGRQFF.

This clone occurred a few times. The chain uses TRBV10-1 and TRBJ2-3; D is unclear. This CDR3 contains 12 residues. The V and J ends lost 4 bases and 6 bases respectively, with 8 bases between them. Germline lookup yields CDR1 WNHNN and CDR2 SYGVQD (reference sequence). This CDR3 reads CASSAVGDTQYF. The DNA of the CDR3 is TGCGCCAGCAGTGCAGTTGGCGATACGCAGTATTTT.

Here the CDR3 DNA reads TGTGCCAGCAGCGTGGCCGCCTTGGCCTCTCACGAGCAGTACTTC. Translated: CASSVAALASHEQYF. J is TRBJ2-7 and V is TRBV9; D gene unclear. This CDR3 has 15 residues. V gave up 2 bases and J gave up 5 bases, with 17 bases separating them. Germline CDR1 and CDR2: SGDLS and YYNGEE. Full variable domain (missing parts from reference TRBV9 and TRBJ2-7): DSGVTQTPKHLITATGQRVTLRCSPRSGDLSVYWYQQSLDQGLQFLIQYYNGEERAKGNILERFSAQQFPDLHSELNLSSLELGDSALYFCASSVAALASHEQYFGPGTRLTVT.

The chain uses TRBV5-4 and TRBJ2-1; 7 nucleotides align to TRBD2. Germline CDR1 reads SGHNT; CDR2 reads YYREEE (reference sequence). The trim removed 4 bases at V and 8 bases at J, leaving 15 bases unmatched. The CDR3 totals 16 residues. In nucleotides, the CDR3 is TGTGCCAGCAGCCAACTGCTTTGGGCTAGCGGACATGAGCAGTTCTTC. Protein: CASSQLLWASGHEQFF.

This chain's CDR3 is CASGTGTYTF. Here the CDR3 DNA reads TGTGCCAGTGGTACAGGCACCTACACCTTC. The chain links TRBV27 to TRBJ1-2, with D possibly matching TRBD1 (5 bases). V dropped 9 bases and J dropped 10 bases, with 12 bases sitting between them. This CDR3 has 10 amino acids. Per the germline V gene, CDR1 is MNHEY and CDR2 is SMNVEV (reference sequence).

The CDR3 bases are TGCAGCGGAGGACAGGGGATGAACACTGAAGCTTTCTTT. This sequence encodes CSGGQGMNTEAFF. This chain joins TRBV29-1 and TRBJ1-1; 9 bases map to TRBD1. This CDR3 is 13 amino acids long. Germline values: CDR1 SQVTM, CDR2 ANQGSEA. The ends lost 7 bases at V and 0 bases at J; junction bases unmatched: 3.

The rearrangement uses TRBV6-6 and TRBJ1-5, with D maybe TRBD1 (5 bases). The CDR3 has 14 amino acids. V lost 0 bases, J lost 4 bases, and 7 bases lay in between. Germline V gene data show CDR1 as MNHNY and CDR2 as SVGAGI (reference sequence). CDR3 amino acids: CASSYSSGNQPQHF. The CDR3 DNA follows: TGTGCCAGCAGTTACTCGTCAGGGAATCAGCCCCAGCATTTT.

CDR3 in DNA: TGTGCCAGCAGCCTCGAGGGCAGGGGAAACTATGGCTACACCTTC. This translates into CASSLEGRGNYGYTF. The chain has TRBV6-1 and TRBJ1-2, with D possibly being TRBD1 (6 bases). This CDR3 comprises 15 residues. V lost 6 bases to trimming and J lost 2 bases, with 16 bases between them. In germline, CDR1 is MNHNS, CDR2 SASEGT.

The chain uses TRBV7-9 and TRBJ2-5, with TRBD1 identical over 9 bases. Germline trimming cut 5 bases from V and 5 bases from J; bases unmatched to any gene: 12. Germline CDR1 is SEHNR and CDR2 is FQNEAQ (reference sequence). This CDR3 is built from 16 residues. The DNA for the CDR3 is TGTGCCAGCAGCCAGCCGGGACAGGGTCGAGGGGAGACCCAGTACTTC. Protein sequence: CASSQPGQGRGETQYF.

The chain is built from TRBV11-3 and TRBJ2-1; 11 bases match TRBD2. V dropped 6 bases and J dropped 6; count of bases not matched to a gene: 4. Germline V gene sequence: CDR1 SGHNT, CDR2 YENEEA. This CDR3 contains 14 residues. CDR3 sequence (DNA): TGTGCCAGCAGTGAGGGACTAGCGGTCAATGAGCAGTTCTTC. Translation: CASSEGLAVNEQFF. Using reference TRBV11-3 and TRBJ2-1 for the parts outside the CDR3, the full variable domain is EAGVVQSPRYKIIEKKQPVAFWCNPISGHNTLYWYLQNLGQGPELLIRYENEEAVDDSQLPKDRFSAERLKGVDSTLKIQPAELGDSAVYLCASSEGLAVNEQFFGPGTRLTVL.

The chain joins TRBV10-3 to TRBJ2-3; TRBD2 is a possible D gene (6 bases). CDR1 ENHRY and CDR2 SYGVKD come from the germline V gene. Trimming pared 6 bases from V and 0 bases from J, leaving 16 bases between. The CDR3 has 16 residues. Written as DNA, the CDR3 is TGTGCCATCAGACCCCCCAGCGGGCTAAGCACAGATACGCAGTATTTT. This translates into CAIRPPSGLSTDTQYF.

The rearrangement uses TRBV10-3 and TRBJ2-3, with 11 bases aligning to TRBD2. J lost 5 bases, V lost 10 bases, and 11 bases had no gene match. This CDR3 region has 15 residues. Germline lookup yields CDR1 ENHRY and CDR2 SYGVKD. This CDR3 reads CATMGGTSGLDTQYF. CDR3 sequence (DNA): TGTGCCACCATGGGCGGGACTAGCGGATTAGATACGCAGTATTTT.

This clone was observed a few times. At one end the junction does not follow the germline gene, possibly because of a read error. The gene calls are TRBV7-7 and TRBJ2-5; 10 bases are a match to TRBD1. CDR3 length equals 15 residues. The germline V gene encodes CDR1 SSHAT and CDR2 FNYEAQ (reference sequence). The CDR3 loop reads CASSTRQGAEETQYF. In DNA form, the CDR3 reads TGTGCTAGCAGCACCCGACAGGGGGCTGAGGAGACCCAGTACTTC.